Listed here are 31 T cell receptor beta chains from one sample, sequenced in a study of human T cells and chemical hapten exposure. Via MiXCR, TCRdb re-called the RACE reads, giving one row per CDR3 protein. The data contain 100,000 to 150,000 distinct CDR3 sequences, approximately 9% of them singletons. Described time point: healthy volunteer bleed at 2 weeks. Total RNA was isolated from unfractionated whole blood. What was sequenced was whole blood. The receptors were sampled from a male donor in good health. Some clones in this sample may be carry-over from other donors' samples.

This clonotype has only a few counts. The chain employs TRBV13 and TRBJ2-5; D is undetermined. CDR1 is PRHDT and CDR2 is FYEKMQ in the germline V gene (reference sequence). The CDR3 is made up of 15 amino acids. Between the trimmed V and J ends, which lost 1 base and 1 base, there was a span of 10 bases. CDR3 loop: CASSLARSVQETQYF. CDR3 in DNA: TGTGCCAGCAGCTTAGCTAGGTCCGTCCAAGAGACCCAGTACTTC.

This clonotype was detected ten times or more. The chain uses TRBV12-3 or TRBV12-4 and TRBJ1-4; 10 bases are shared with TRBD1. The CDR3 extends over 15 amino acids. Losses at the gene ends were 2 bases for V and 7 bases for J; bases not matched to a gene: 4. CDR3 sequence (DNA): TGTGCCAGCAGTTTACTTGGGACAGGGGTTGAAAAACTGTTTTTT. The encoded protein is CASSLLGTGVEKLFF.

This clonotype was counted between two and nine times. This sequence joins TRBV14 and TRBJ2-2; D call uncertain. The CDR3 length is 13 residues. The V end was cut by 5 bases, the J end by 2 bases, with 6 bases between. Germline values: CDR1 SGHDN, CDR2 FVKESK. The CDR3 nucleotides read TGTGCCAGCAGCGTCATTAACACCGGGGAGCTGTTTTTT. Its protein is CASSVINTGELFF.

This clonotype was seen only a few times. The rearrangement links TRBV3-1 to TRBJ2-1; the match to TRBD2 covers 8 bases. CDR3 length: 18 amino acids. V shed 0 bases and J 1 base; nucleotides not matched to a gene: 8. CDR1 and CDR2 (germline): LGHDT, YNNKEL (reference sequence). The CDR3 DNA follows: TGTGCCAGCAGCCAAGATCGGTTTAGCGGGATGTCCTACAATGAGCAGTTCTTC. Amino acid sequence: CASSQDRFSGMSYNEQFF.

This clonotype has more than one count but fewer than ten. V gene TRBV20-1 combines with J gene TRBJ2-7; 11 nucleotides match TRBD2. With V trimmed by 7 bases and J by 6 bases, 8 bases remained unmatched. Germline V gives CDR1 DFQATT, CDR2 SNEGSKA (reference sequence). CDR3 length: 13 amino acids. As DNA, the CDR3 is TGCAGTGGCGTAGCGGGGGGGCTTGGCGAGCAGTACTTC. Its translation is CSGVAGGLGEQYF.

At least ten counts were recorded for this clonotype. V and J are TRBV6-5 and TRBJ2-7; D is possibly TRBD1 (6 bases). CDR3 length: 15 amino acids. Trimming removed 0 bases from V and 0 bases from J, with 9 bases in between. The germline CDR1 and CDR2 sequences are MNHEY and SVGAGI. CDR3 protein: CASSYSMGASYEQYF. As DNA, the CDR3 is TGTGCCAGCAGTTACTCTATGGGGGCCTCCTACGAGCAGTACTTC.

This clonotype was seen at least ten times. This chain connects TRBV6-4 to TRBJ2-3; TRBD2 matches at 8 bases. The length of the CDR3 is 14 residues. CDR1 and CDR2 from the germline V gene are MRHNA and SNTAGT. After removal of 6 bases from V and 2 bases from J, the junction contained 4 bases not matched to a gene. This CDR3 reads CASRAGGPTDTQYF. Written as DNA, the CDR3 is TGTGCCAGCAGGGCGGGGGGCCCCACAGATACGCAGTATTTT.

This clonotype showed up just a few times. The genes are TRBV10-1 and TRBJ2-5; the match to TRBD2 covers 7 bases. The CDR3 covers 13 residues. Germline V gene sequence: CDR1 WNHNN, CDR2 SYGVQD (reference sequence). With 6 bases clipped from V and 4 bases from J, the junction kept 5 bases outside the gene matches. The CDR3 sequence is CASSRIAGETQYF. For the CDR3, the DNA is TGCGCCAGCAGCAGGATAGCGGGAGAGACCCAGTACTTC.

This clonotype was seen only once. CDR3: CASSPAEAGGRNNEQFF. CDR3 bases: TGCGCCAGCAGCCCAGCTGAAGCGGGAGGGCGAAACAATGAGCAGTTCTTC. This chain uses TRBV5-1 with TRBJ2-1; 10 bases agree with TRBD2. Unmatched junction bases numbered 12, after V lost 4 bases and J lost 5 bases. This CDR3 region has 17 residues. CDR1 is SGHRS, CDR2 YFSETQ, per germline.

V is TRBV7-2 and J is TRBJ2-3; possible D gene TRBD1, 5 bases. The CDR3 loop spans 15 amino acids. Germline V lookup: CDR1 SGHTA, CDR2 FQGNSA. V was clipped by 1 base and J by 4 bases, with 12 bases between them. The CDR3 region is CASSLGRQGPDTQYF. The CDR3, as DNA: TGTGCCAGCAGCTTAGGCAGGCAGGGTCCAGATACGCAGTATTTT.

In its sample, this clonotype was seen a few times. V and J are TRBV14 and TRBJ2-7; 7 nucleotides match TRBD1. V gave up 1 base and J gave up 3 bases; unmatched junction bases: 9. The germline gives CDR1 SGHDN, CDR2 FVKESK. CDR3 length: 16 amino acids. The DNA for the CDR3 is TGTGCCAGCAGCCAAGGGGTTCTTGGACAGGTCTACGAGCAGTACTTC. The encoded protein is CASSQGVLGQVYEQYF. The full variable domain, with the rest looked up from reference TRBV14 and TRBJ2-7, is EAGVTQFPSHSVIEKGQTVTLRCDPISGHDNLYWYRRVMGKEIKFLLHFVKESKQDESGMPNNRFLAERTGGTYSTLKVQPAELEDSGVYFCASSQGVLGQVYEQYFGPGTRLTVT.

This clonotype was observed a handful of times. J is TRBJ2-5 and V is TRBV7-6; 10 nucleotides match TRBD2. The CDR3 loop spans 16 amino acids. V lost 0 bases, J lost 3 bases, and 4 bases stayed unmatched. Germline CDR1 SGHVS, CDR2 FNYEAQ. The CDR3 protein is CASSLAEGTSEETQYF. As DNA, the CDR3 is TGTGCCAGCAGCTTAGCGGAAGGGACTAGCGAAGAGACCCAGTACTTC. Using reference TRBV7-6 and TRBJ2-5 for the parts outside the CDR3, the full variable domain is GAGVSQSPRYKVTKRGQDVALRCDPISGHVSLYWYRQALGQGPEFLTYFNYEAQQDKSGLPNDRFSAERPEGSISTLTIQRTEQRDSAMYRCASSLAEGTSEETQYFGPGTRLLVL.

Points on this clonotype: One end of the junction varies from germline; a read error may be responsible. The chain recombines TRBV20-1 with TRBJ2-7; 11 bases fit TRBD1. The CDR3 spans 17 residues. The germline CDR1 and CDR2 sequences are DFQATT and SNEGSKA (reference sequence). CDR3 coding DNA: TGCAGTGCGAGAGGAGGACAGGGGGCGAGACACTCCTACGAGCAGTACTTC. Its protein is CSARGGQGARHSYEQYF.

The chain joins TRBV7-2 to TRBJ1-5; D gene ambiguous. The V gene lost 6 bases and the J gene lost 6 bases, with 15 bases spanning the gap. The CDR3 is 14 amino acids. From germline, CDR1 is SGHTA and CDR2 FQGNSA. The CDR3 DNA reads as TGTGCCAGCAGAGAACCGGGCCCCTTTCAGCCCCAGCATTTT. Translating it yields CASREPGPFQPQHF. Looking up the rest from reference TRBV7-2 and TRBJ1-5 gives the full variable domain: GAGVSQSPSNKVTEKGKDVELRCDPISGHTALYWYRQSLGQGLEFLIYFQGNSAPDKSGLPSDRFSAERTGGSVSTLTIQRTQQEDSAVYLCASREPGPFQPQHFGDGTRLSIL.

A remark on this clonotype: Germline and junction disagree at one end, which may indicate a read error. The rearrangement links TRBV7-9 to TRBJ1-5, with D unclear. CDR3 length equals 12 residues. Per the germline V gene, CDR1 is SEHNR and CDR2 is FQNEAQ (reference sequence). Here the CDR3 reads CVSSISNQPQHF. The CDR3 DNA sequence: TGTGTCAGCAGCATCTCCAATCAGCCCCAGCATTTT.

The genes are TRBV5-1 and TRBJ1-1, with 10 positions matching TRBD1. Germline V gives CDR1 SGHRS, CDR2 YFSETQ. The CDR3 is 13 amino acids. V was clipped by 3 bases and J by 6 bases; unmatched bases: 2. CDR3 in DNA: TGCGCCAGCAGCTCCGGGACAGGGGCTGAAGCTTTCTTT. It specifies CASSSGTGAEAFF. Together with reference TRBV5-1 and TRBJ1-1, the CDR3 gives the full variable domain: KAGVTQTPRYLIKTRGQQVTLSCSPISGHRSVSWYQQTPGQGLQFLFEYFSETQRNKGNFPGRFSGRQFSNSRSEMNVSTLELGDSALYLCASSSGTGAEAFFGQGTRLTVV.

Remarks on this clonotype: The junction and the germline gene differ at one end; a read error may be behind it. V is TRBV20-1 and J is TRBJ2-7; 9 nucleotides match TRBD2. The CDR3 is made up of 15 amino acids. Germline V CDR1 and CDR2: DFQATT, SNEGSKA (reference sequence). This CDR3 is CSARPLAGNSCEQYF. The CDR3 bases are TGCAGTGCCCGCCCACTAGCGGGTAACTCCTGCGAGCAGTACTTC.

This clonotype appeared many times. CDR3: CASSQGGSGANVLTF. The CDR3 DNA reads TGTGCCAGCAGCCAAGGGGGTTCAGGGGCCAACGTCCTGACTTTC. The chain joins TRBV9 to TRBJ2-6; TRBD1 is a possible D gene (6 bases). The length of the CDR3 is 15 residues. The V and J ends lost 4 bases and 4 bases respectively, with 12 bases between them. Germline CDR1 SGDLS, CDR2 YYNGEE.

There are a few counts of this clonotype. The V call is TRBV3-1, the J call TRBJ2-1; D uncertain. CDR1 and CDR2 (germline): LGHDT, YNNKEL (reference sequence). The CDR3 sequence is 12 residues long. V shed 0 bases and J shed 7 bases, with 4 bases lying between them. In nucleotides, the CDR3 is TGTGCCAGCAGCCAAGAGGCGAATGAGCAGTTCTTC. It codes for CASSQEANEQFF.

Ten or more counts support this clonotype. The chain links TRBV29-1 to TRBJ2-1, with TRBD2 matching over 7 bases. The CDR3 is 13 amino acids. V gave up 4 bases and J gave up 7 bases; unmatched junction bases: 7. CDR1 and CDR2 from the germline V gene are SQVTM and ANQGSEA. CDR3: CSVGGGGGNEQFF. The CDR3 DNA is TGCAGCGTTGGCGGCGGGGGAGGGAATGAGCAGTTCTTC.

The V call is TRBV6-2 or TRBV6-3, the J call TRBJ1-2; maybe TRBD1 (5 bases). This CDR3 comprises 15 residues. The germline V gene has CDR1 MNHEY and CDR2 SVGEGT. The ends were cut back, 2 bases at V and 3 bases at J, with 13 bases in the middle. CDR3 sequence reads: CASSYRQGFYYGYTF. The CDR3, as DNA: TGTGCCAGCAGTTACCGGCAGGGATTTTACTATGGCTACACCTTC.

This clonotype was seen at least ten times. The chain uses TRBV5-5 and TRBJ1-1; D possibly corresponds to TRBD1 (6 bases). V was pared by 2 bases and J by 4 bases, with 12 bases between. Germline CDR1 and CDR2: SGHKS and YYEKEE (reference sequence). This CDR3 has 14 amino acids. The CDR3 protein is CASSFWGGVTEAFF. As DNA, the CDR3 is TGTGCCAGCAGCTTCTGGGGGGGCGTCACTGAAGCTTTCTTT.

This clonotype was picked up a small number of times. The chain uses TRBV13 and TRBJ2-7; 8 bases line up with TRBD2. There are 15 residues in the CDR3. Germline trimming cut 2 bases from V and 4 bases from J; bases unmatched to any gene: 7. CDR1 and CDR2 from the germline V gene are PRHDT and FYEKMQ (reference sequence). The CDR3, as DNA: TGTGCCAGCAGCTTACGGCGGGGGGAAGGATACGAGCAGTACTTC. This encodes CASSLRRGEGYEQYF.

The chain recombines TRBV5-1 with TRBJ2-5; maybe TRBD1 (6 bases). The germline gives CDR1 SGHRS, CDR2 YFSETQ. Trimming removed 6 bases from V and 3 bases from J, with 6 bases in between. The CDR3 totals 11 residues. This CDR3 reads CASKGEETQYF. CDR3 in DNA: TGCGCCAGCAAGGGGGAAGAGACCCAGTACTTC. The whole variable domain, filled in from reference TRBV5-1 and TRBJ2-5, reads KAGVTQTPRYLIKTRGQQVTLSCSPISGHRSVSWYQQTPGQGLQFLFEYFSETQRNKGNFPGRFSGRQFSNSRSEMNVSTLELGDSALYLCASKGEETQYFGPGTRLLVL.

The sample holds many counts of this clonotype. V gene TRBV4-2 combines with J gene TRBJ2-5; maybe TRBD2 (7 bases). The CDR3 is 14 residues long. The V end was cut by 9 bases, the J end by 0 bases, with 14 bases between. Germline V gene lookup returns CDR1 LGHNA and CDR2 YNFKEQ. CDR3 sequence (DNA): TGTGCCAGTAAACAGGGAGGGTACCAAGAGACCCAGTACTTC. Protein: CASKQGGYQETQYF.

This clonotype showed up just a few times. V and J are TRBV12-3 or TRBV12-4 and TRBJ1-1; a possible D gene is TRBD1 (6 bases). Trimming took 7 bases from V and 10 from J, leaving 22 bases between them. The CDR3 is 14 residues long. The CDR3 protein is CASISAFGGQSAFF. The CDR3 nucleotides are TGTGCCAGCATCTCTGCGTTTGGGGGGCAGTCAGCTTTCTTT.

This clonotype has just a few counts. This CDR3 is CASSSLPPSSGGSYEQYF. In DNA, the CDR3 is TGTGCCAGCTCATCCCTCCCCCCGTCTAGCGGTGGCTCCTACGAGCAGTACTTC. This chain uses TRBV18 with TRBJ2-7, with 7 bases identical to TRBD2. The CDR3 is 18 residues long. CDR1 is KGHSH and CDR2 is LQKENI in the germline V gene. After removal of 5 bases from V and 0 bases from J, the junction contained 16 bases not matched to a gene.

This clonotype was seen many times. The chain recombines TRBV15 with TRBJ2-7; D is perhaps TRBD1 (5 bases). The CDR3 loop spans 14 amino acids. Germline-derived CDR1 and CDR2 are LNHNV and YYDKDF (reference sequence). V was pared by 4 bases and J by 6 bases, with 16 bases between. The CDR3 protein is CATSTEQGIGEQYF. The CDR3 region has the DNA TGTGCCACCAGCACAGAGCAGGGAATCGGCGAGCAGTACTTC.

The rearrangement links TRBV27 to TRBJ1-2; TRBD1 matches at 8 bases. Germline V CDR1 and CDR2: MNHEY, SMNVEV (reference sequence). With V trimmed by 4 bases and J by 8 bases, 15 bases remained unmatched. The CDR3 runs to 16 residues. Here the CDR3 DNA reads TGTGCCAGCAGTTCGCTGGACAGGGAAGGGATGCGGGGCTACACCTTC. Amino acids: CASSSLDREGMRGYTF.

V and J are TRBV12-5 and TRBJ1-5; D call uncertain. The CDR3 has 17 residues. V lost 1 base and J lost 0, with 13 bases in between. Germline V gene data show CDR1 as LGHNT and CDR2 as FRNRAP. The CDR3 spells CASGLASYGDSNQPQHF. For the CDR3, the DNA is TGTGCTAGTGGTTTGGCCTCTTATGGGGATAGCAATCAGCCCCAGCATTTT.

The table lists this clonotype with many counts. The CDR3 protein is CASSRQGISGNTIYF. The CDR3 nucleotides read TGTGCCAGCAGCCGACAGGGGATCTCTGGAAACACCATATATTTT. This chain links TRBV7-8 with TRBJ1-3; 8 bases agree with TRBD1. Trimming at V came to 5 bases and at J to 0 bases, leaving 3 bases not matched to a gene. This CDR3 region has 15 residues. Germline-derived CDR1 and CDR2 are SGHVS and FQNEAQ.